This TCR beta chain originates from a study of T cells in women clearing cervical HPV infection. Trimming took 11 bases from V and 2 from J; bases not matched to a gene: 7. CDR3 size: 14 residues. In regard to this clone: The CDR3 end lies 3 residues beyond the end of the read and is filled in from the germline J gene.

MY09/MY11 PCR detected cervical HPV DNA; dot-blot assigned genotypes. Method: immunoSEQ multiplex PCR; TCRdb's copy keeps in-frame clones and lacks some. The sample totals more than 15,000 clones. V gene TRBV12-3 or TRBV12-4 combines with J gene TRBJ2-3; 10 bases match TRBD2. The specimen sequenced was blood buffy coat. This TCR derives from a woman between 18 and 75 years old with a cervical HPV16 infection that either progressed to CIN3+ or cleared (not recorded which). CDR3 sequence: CAGYLAGVTDTQYF. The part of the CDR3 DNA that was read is TGTGCCGGATATCTAGCGGGGGTCACAGATACG.